This TCR beta chain was recorded in a study of cytomegalovirus exposure and HLA in healthy donors. Overall study results and limits: The authors listed 150 to 200 TCR beta chains as cytomegalovirus-associated.

With regard to this clone: The target antigen is unknown.

Germline CDR1 is SNHLY and CDR2 is FYNNEI. This CDR3 has 16 residues. V was shortened by 2 bases and J by 0 bases, with 12 bases between the two germline ends. The PCR was carried out with 60 Vbeta primers and 13 Jbeta primers. The assay was immunoSEQ multiplex PCR, and TCRdb's table has in-frame clones only and misses some. This sample carries about 130,000 clones, around 80% of them seen once, and the ten largest clones take 1.2%. The sequence was collected from a female donor in good health and CMV-seronegative. The chain uses TRBV2 and TRBJ2-3; D is uncertain. Sequencing input: PBMCs. CDR3 residues: CASSEYHELSTDTQYF. Written as DNA, the CDR3 is TGTGCCAGCAGTGAATATCATGAGCTTAGCACAGATACGCAGTATTTT.